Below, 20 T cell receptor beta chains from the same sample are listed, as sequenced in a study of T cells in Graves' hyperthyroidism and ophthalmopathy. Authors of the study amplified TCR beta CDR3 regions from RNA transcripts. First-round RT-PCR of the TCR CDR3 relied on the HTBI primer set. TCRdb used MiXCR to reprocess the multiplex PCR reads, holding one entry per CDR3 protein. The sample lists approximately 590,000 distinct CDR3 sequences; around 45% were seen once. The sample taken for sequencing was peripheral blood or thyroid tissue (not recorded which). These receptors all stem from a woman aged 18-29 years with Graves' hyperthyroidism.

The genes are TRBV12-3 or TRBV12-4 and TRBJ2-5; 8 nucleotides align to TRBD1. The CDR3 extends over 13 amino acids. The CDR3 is CAASQGAGETQYF. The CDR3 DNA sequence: TGTGCTGCGAGCCAGGGGGCGGGGGAGACCCAGTACTTC.

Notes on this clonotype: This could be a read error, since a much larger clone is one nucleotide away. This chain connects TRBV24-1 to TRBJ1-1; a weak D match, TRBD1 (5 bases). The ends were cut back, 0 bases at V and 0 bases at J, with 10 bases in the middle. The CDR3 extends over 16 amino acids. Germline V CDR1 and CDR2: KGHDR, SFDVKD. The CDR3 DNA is TGTGCCACCAGTGATTTGGGGGCACCCATGAACACTGAAGCTTTCTTT. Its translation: CATSDLGAPMNTEAFF.

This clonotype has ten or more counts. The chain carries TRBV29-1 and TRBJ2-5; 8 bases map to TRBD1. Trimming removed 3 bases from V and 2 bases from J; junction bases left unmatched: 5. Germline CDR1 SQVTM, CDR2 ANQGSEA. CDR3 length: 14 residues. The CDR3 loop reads CSVEHTGGQETQYF. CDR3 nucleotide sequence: TGCAGCGTTGAGCATACAGGGGGGCAAGAGACCCAGTACTTC.

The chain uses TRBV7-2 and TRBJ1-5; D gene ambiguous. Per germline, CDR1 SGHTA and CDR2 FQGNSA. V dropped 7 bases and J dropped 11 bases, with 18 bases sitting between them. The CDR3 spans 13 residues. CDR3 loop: CASNPLGQETQHF. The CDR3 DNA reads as TGTGCCAGCAACCCGCTAGGGCAAGAGACCCAGCATTTT.

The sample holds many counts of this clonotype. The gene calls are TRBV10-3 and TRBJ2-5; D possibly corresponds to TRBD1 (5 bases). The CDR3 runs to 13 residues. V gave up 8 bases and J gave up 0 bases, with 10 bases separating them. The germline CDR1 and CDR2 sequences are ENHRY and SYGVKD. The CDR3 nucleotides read TGTGCCATCGGGGCCCAGGACCAAGAGACCCAGTACTTC. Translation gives CAIGAQDQETQYF.

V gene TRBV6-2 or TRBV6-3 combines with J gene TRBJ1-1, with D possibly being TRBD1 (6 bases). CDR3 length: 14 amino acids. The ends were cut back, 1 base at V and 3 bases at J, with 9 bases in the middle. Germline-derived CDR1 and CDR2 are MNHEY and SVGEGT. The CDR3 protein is CASSYCGGDTEAFF. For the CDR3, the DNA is TGTGCCAGCAGTTACTGCGGGGGCGACACTGAAGCTTTCTTT.

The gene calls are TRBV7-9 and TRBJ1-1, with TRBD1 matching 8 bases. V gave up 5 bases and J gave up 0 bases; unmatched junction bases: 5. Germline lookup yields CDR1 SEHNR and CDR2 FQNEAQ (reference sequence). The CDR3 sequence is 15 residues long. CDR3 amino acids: CASSHGTGLNTEAFF. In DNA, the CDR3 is TGTGCCAGCAGCCATGGGACAGGACTGAACACTGAAGCTTTCTTT.

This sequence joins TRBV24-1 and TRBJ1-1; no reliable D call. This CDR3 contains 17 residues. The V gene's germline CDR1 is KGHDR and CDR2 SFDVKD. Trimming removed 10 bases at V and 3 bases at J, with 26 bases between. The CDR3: CATIGSIGYEQYTEAFF. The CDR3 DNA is TGTGCCACAATAGGAAGCATTGGGTACGAGCAGTACACTGAAGCTTTCTTT.

CDR3 bases: TGTGCCAGCAGCTTGCCCCTATTTGCGGGGAGGCTCTCTGGGGCCAACGTCCTGACTTTC. Its translation is CASSLPLFAGRLSGANVLTF. The chain links TRBV11-1 to TRBJ2-6; perhaps TRBD2 as D (6 bases). Germline assignment: CDR1 SGHAT and CDR2 FQDESV (reference sequence). V shed 3 bases and J shed 0 bases, with 21 bases lying between them. The CDR3 is 20 residues long.

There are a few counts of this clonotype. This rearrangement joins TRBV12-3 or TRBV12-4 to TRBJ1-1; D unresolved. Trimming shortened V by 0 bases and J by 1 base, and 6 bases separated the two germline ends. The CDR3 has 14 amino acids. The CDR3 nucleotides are TGTGCCAGCAGTTTAGCAGTACAGAACACTGAAGCTTTCTTT. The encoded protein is CASSLAVQNTEAFF.

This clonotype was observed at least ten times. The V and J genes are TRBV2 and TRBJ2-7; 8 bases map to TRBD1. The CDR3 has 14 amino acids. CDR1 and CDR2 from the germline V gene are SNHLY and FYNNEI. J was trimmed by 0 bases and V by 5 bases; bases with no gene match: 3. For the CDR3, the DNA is TGTGCCAGCAGTAGACAGGGGACCTCCTACGAGCAGTACTTC. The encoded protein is CASSRQGTSYEQYF.

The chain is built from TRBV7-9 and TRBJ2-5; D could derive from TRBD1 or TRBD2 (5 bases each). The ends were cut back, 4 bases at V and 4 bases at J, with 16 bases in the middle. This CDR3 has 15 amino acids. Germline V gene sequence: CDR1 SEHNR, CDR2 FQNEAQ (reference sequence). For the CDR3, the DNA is TGTGCCAGCAGCTGGGACCTCGAGGCGGGAGAGACCCAGTACTTC. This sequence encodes CASSWDLEAGETQYF. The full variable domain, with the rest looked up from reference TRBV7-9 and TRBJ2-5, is DTGVSQNPRHKITKRGQNVTFRCDPISEHNRLYWYRQTLGQGPEFLTYFQNEAQLEKSRLLSDRFSAERPKGSFSTLEIQRTEQGDSAMYLCASSWDLEAGETQYFGPGTRLLVL.

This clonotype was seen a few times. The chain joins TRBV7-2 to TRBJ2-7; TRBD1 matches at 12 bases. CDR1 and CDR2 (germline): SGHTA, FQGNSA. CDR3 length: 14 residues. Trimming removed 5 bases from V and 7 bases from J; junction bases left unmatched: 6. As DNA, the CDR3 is TGTGCCAGCAGCACGGGACAGGGGGCGCGGGAGCAGTACTTC. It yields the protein CASSTGQGAREQYF.

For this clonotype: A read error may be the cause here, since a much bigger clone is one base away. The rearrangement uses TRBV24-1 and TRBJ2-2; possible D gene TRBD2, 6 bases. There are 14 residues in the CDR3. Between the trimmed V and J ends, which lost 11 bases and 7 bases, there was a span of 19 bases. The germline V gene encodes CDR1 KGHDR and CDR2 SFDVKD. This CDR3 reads CASTGGLSSGELFF. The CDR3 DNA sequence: TGTGCCAGCACCGGGGGACTGTCGAGCGGGGAGCTGTTTTTT.

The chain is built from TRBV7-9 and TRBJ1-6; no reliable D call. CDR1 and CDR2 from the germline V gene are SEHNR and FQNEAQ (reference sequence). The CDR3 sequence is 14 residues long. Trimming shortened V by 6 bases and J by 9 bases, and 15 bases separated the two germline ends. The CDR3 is CASRAGTTGSPLHF. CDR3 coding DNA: TGTGCCAGCAGAGCCGGTACGACGGGTTCACCCCTCCACTTT. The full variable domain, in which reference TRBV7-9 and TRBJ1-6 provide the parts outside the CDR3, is DTGVSQNPRHKITKRGQNVTFRCDPISEHNRLYWYRQTLGQGPEFLTYFQNEAQLEKSRLLSDRFSAERPKGSFSTLEIQRTEQGDSAMYLCASRAGTTGSPLHFGNGTRLTVT.

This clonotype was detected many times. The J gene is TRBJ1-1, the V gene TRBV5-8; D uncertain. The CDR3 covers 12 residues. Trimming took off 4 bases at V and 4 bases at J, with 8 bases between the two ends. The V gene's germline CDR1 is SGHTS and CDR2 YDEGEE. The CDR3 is CASSQAGTEAFF. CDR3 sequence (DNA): TGTGCCAGCAGCCAAGCGGGCACTGAAGCTTTCTTT. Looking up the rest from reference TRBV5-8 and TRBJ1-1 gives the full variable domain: EAGVTQSPTHLIKTRGQQATLRCSPISGHTSVYWYQQALGLGLQFLLWYDEGEERNRGNFPPRFSGRQFPNYSSELNVNALELEDSALYLCASSQAGTEAFFGQGTRLTVV.

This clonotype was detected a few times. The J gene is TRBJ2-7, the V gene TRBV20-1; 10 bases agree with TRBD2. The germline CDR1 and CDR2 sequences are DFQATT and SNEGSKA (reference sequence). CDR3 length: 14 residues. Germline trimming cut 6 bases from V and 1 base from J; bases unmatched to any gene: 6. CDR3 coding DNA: TGCAGTGCGGCTAGCGGGAGTTTGTCCTACGAGCAGTACTTC. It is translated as CSAASGSLSYEQYF.

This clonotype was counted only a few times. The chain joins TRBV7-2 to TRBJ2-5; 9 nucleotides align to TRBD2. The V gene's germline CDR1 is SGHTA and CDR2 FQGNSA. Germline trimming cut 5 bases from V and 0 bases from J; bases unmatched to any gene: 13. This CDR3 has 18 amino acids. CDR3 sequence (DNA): TGTGCCAGCAGCATCCGACTAGCGGAAGGGATGTACCAAGAGACCCAGTACTTC. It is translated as CASSIRLAEGMYQETQYF.

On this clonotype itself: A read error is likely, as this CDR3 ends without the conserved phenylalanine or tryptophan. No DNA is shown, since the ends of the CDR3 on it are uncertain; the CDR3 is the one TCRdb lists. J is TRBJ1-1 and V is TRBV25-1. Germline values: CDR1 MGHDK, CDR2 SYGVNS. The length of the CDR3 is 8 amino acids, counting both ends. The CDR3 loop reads CASSEYSA.

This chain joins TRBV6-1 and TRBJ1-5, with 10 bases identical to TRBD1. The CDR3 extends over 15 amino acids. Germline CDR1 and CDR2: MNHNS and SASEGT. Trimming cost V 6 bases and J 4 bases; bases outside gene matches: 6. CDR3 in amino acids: CASRTRTGGNQPQHF. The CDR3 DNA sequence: TGTGCCAGCAGGACGCGGACAGGGGGAAATCAGCCCCAGCATTTT.